This record concerns one T cell receptor beta chain sequence. This clonotype was observed at least ten times. The clone's antigen remains unknown. Base qualities are not provided; no much larger clone lies one nucleotide away. From a lookup of the germline V gene (reference sequence), CDR1 and CDR2 are LNHNV and YYDKDF. V was cut back by 9 bases and J by 0 bases, leaving a gap of 12 bases between them. The CDR3 starts with the cysteine, ends with the phenylalanine, and has 14 residues. The kept DNA is CDR3 alone, 42 bases in frame from the first base. The sample is drawn from a study of T cells after yellow fever vaccination (dated by TCRdb to about 2019). A note on the overall study: Libraries from fractions with low cell numbers were prepared with the SMART-Seq v4 Ultra Low Input RNA kit. To follow T-cell clones before and after primary and booster YFV17D yellow fever vaccination, bulk TCR alpha and beta repertoires were sequenced over time. Two healthy male donors, one aged 18 to 30 and one aged 30 to 40 years, were included in the cohort. Blood was collected at multiple timepoints before and after primary and secondary immunization, and bulk PBMC replicates and cell subsets were isolated.

TCR cDNA was synthesized by 5'RACE template switching, which introduced a universal primer site and unique molecular identifiers. Priming of cDNA synthesis was performed from both the TCR alpha and TCR beta constant segments. Library amplification used two PCR steps, and the second PCR step added sample barcodes and sequencing adapters. Sequencing of libraries was done on Illumina HiSeq 2500 (2x100 bp) or NovaSeq (2x150 bp). In the source study's methods: MIGEC was used to demultiplex reads and collapse the reads into UMI consensus sequences, and MiXCR was used for V(D)J alignment. Using edgeR on replicate PBMC samples, clonotypes were called vaccine-responding if FDR was below 0.01 and the log2 fold change was above 5 up to day 15. Bulk clonotypes were assigned CD4 or CD8 identity according to which sequenced CD4 or CD8 repertoire held them at higher abundance. Clones were called with MiXCR by TCRdb after fastp trimmed the public reads at Q25, and only in-frame beta chains were retained. Rows are combined by CDR3 protein, so each entry shows the most common genes and DNA. The V and J calls come from TCRdb's annotation, not from the publication. This sample gives 95,000 to 150,000 distinct CDR3 sequences in total; around 7.7% of them show up just once. The ten largest clones represent 2.5% of the sample.

Here is what the overall study found, with its caveats: A small fraction of clonotypes showed up in both the CD4 and CD8 compartments, probably as a result of convergent recombination. FACS-sorted repertoires could contain abundant contaminating clonotypes from the bulk population, so computational filtering was required. The study included only a couple of donors, which limits how far the findings can be generalized. Compared with the primary T-cell response, the secondary T-cell response was weaker but faster, peaking on day 5 rather than day 15. Most clones expanded after primary vaccination (almost 97% of CD4 and about 85% of CD8) were re-detected after the booster, suggesting that broad memory maintenance occurred.

The sample's treatment or condition, from its label and the paper: live attenuated yellow fever vaccine strain. A standard Ficoll-Paque protocol was used to isolate PBMCs from peripheral blood. Dynabeads CD4 and CD8 positive selection kits were used to isolate CD4 and CD8 T-cell fractions. TriZol was used to extract RNA from bulk PBMCs, CD4 and CD8 fractions, and dextramer-positive and dextramer-negative fractions. This receptor was obtained from a man in his late teens or twenties who received the YFV17D yellow fever vaccine. This chain is built from TRBV15 and TRBJ1-5; possibly the D gene is TRBD1, per 5 matching bases. Sequenced material: CD4+ T cells sorted from PBMCs, taken approximately 11 days after the first yellow fever vaccination. The nucleotide sequence is TGTGCCACGGGACGGTGGGCTAGCAATCAGCCCCAGCATTTT. This sequence encodes CATGRWASNQPQHF.